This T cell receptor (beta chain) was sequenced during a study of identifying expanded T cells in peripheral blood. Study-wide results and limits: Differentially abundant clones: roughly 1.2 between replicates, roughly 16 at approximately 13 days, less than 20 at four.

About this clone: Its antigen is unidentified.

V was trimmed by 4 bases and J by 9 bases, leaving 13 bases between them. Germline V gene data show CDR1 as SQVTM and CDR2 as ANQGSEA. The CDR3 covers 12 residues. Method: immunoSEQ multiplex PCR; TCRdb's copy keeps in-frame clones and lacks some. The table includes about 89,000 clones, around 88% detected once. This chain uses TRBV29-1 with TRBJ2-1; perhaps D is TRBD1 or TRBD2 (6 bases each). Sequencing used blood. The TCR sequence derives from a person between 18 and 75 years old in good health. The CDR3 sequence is CSVGGAGREQFF. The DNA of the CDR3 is TGCAGCGTTGGGGGGGCGGGCCGTGAGCAGTTCTTC.